These T cell receptor beta chains were read from a single sample in a study of blood T cell repertoires in COVID-19. Libraries were prepared by immunoSEQ multiplex PCR; TCRdb keeps only in-frame clonotypes and omits some of them. The sample consists of 200,000 to 300,000 clones, around 83% of them appearing once. The sample consisted of peripheral blood. The receptors were gathered from a man of 80 years or more with acute or convalescent COVID-19. The CDR3 runs from the conserved cysteine through the conserved F or W. D genes are given only for firm matches. Only some rows state a clone size, as once, few, many or a class for expanded clones.

D gene: .
V gene: TRBV19
clone size: once
J gene: TRBJ2-1
CDR3 DNA: TGTGCCAGTAGTTTGACAGGTCCGTACAATGAGCAGTTCTTC
CDR3 protein: CASSLTGPYNEQFF

D gene: .
V gene: TRBV5-5
clone size: once
J gene: TRBJ2-5
CDR3 DNA: TGTGCCAGCAGCTTCCAGGCCCGGCTACAAGAGACCCAGTACTTC
CDR3 protein: CASSFQARLQETQYF

D gene: .
V gene: TRBV13
clone size: once
J gene: TRBJ2-7
CDR3 DNA: TGTGCCAGCAGCTTAGGCCCTCAGTCCTACGAGCAGTACTTC
CDR3 protein: CASSLGPQSYEQYF

D gene: TRBD1
V gene: TRBV7-2
clone size: .
J gene: TRBJ1-2
CDR3 DNA: TGTGCCAGCAGCTTAGCGGGACAGACCCTCTATGGCTACACCTTC
CDR3 protein: CASSLAGQTLYGYTF

D gene: .
V gene: TRBV19
clone size: .
J gene: TRBJ1-5
CDR3 DNA: TGTGCCAGTAACAAAGGGGCGGGGCAGCCCCAGCATTTT
CDR3 protein: CASNKGAGQPQHF

D gene: TRBD2
V gene: TRBV5-1
clone size: once
J gene: TRBJ2-2
CDR3 DNA: TGCGCCAGCAGCTTGGGGTTTAGCGGGGGAGTGAACACCGGGGAGCTGTTTTTT
CDR3 protein: CASSLGFSGGVNTGELFF

D gene: .
V gene: TRBV27
clone size: .
J gene: TRBJ1-2
CDR3 DNA: TGTGCCAGCAGTTTATCGACCGTTGACAGGAAATATGGCTACACCTTC
CDR3 protein: CASSLSTVDRKYGYTF

D gene: TRBD1
V gene: TRBV2
clone size: few
J gene: TRBJ1-5
CDR3 DNA: TGTGCCAGCAGTCTCCAGACAGGGGGCGGGCAGCCCCAGCATTTT
CDR3 protein: CASSLQTGGGQPQHF

D gene: .
V gene: TRBV13
clone size: many
J gene: TRBJ2-7
CDR3 DNA: TGTGCCAGCAGCTTAACGGGGGATAAGGTAGGCTACGAGCAGTACTTC
CDR3 protein: CASSLTGDKVGYEQYF

D gene: .
V gene: TRBV3-1/TRBV3-2
clone size: once
J gene: TRBJ2-7
CDR3 DNA: TGTGCCAGCAGCCCATACCGGGACTACGAGCAGTACTTC
CDR3 protein: CASSPYRDYEQYF

D gene: TRBD1
V gene: TRBV15
clone size: .
J gene: TRBJ2-7
CDR3 DNA: TGTGCCACCAGCAGGGATTGGACAGGGCTTAACTACGAGCAGTACTTC
CDR3 protein: CATSRDWTGLNYEQYF

D gene: TRBD2
V gene: TRBV3-1/TRBV3-2
clone size: .
J gene: TRBJ2-1
CDR3 DNA: TGTGCCAGCAGTCGACTAGCGGATGAACACAATGAGCAGTTCTTC
CDR3 protein: CASSRLADEHNEQFF

D gene: .
V gene: TRBV5-1
clone size: .
J gene: TRBJ2-7
CDR3 DNA: TGCGCCAGCAGCTCGGTAAAACAGGAACTCTTCCCTAGGGAGCAGTACTTC
CDR3 protein: CASSSVKQELFPREQYF

D gene: TRBD1
V gene: TRBV7-9
clone size: .
J gene: TRBJ1-4
CDR3 DNA: TGTGCCAGCAGCGACCGCCTGACAGGGTACGATGAAAAACTGTTTTTT
CDR3 protein: CASSDRLTGYDEKLFF

D gene: TRBD1
V gene: TRBV19
clone size: few
J gene: TRBJ1-5
CDR3 DNA: TGTGCCAGTAGGCGATCACTCGGGACAGGCAGCAATCAGCCCCAGCATTTT
CDR3 protein: CASRRSLGTGSNQPQHF

D gene: .
V gene: TRBV11-3
clone size: .
J gene: TRBJ2-1
CDR3 DNA: TGTGCCAGCAGCTTAGGCGAATACAATGAGCAGTTCTTC
CDR3 protein: CASSLGEYNEQFF

D gene: .
V gene: TRBV24-1
clone size: once
J gene: TRBJ2-5
CDR3 DNA: TGTGCCACCAGTGATTTGCGTAGGAGTCCCCTAGGAGAGACCCAGTACTTC
CDR3 protein: CATSDLRRSPLGETQYF

D gene: .
V gene: TRBV18
clone size: .
J gene: TRBJ1-2
CDR3 DNA: TGTGCCAGCTCACCGCGGGGAAATGATGGCTACACCTTC
CDR3 protein: CASSPRGNDGYTF

D gene: TRBD1
V gene: TRBV24-1
clone size: .
J gene: TRBJ2-1
CDR3 DNA: TGTGCCACCGGGCGGGACAGGGGACGGAATGAGCAGTTCTTC
CDR3 protein: CATGRDRGRNEQFF

D gene: TRBD1
V gene: TRBV5-5
clone size: .
J gene: TRBJ1-5
CDR3 DNA: TGTGCCAGCAGCTTAGACAGGGTAGGCAATCAGCCCCAGCATTTT
CDR3 protein: CASSLDRVGNQPQHF

D gene: .
V gene: TRBV3-1/TRBV3-2
clone size: .
J gene: TRBJ1-2
CDR3 DNA: TGTGCCAGCTACGGGGATGGCTATGGCTACACCTTC
CDR3 protein: CASYGDGYGYTF

D gene: TRBD1
V gene: TRBV5-4
clone size: .
J gene: TRBJ2-4
CDR3 DNA: TGTGCCAGCAGCACAATCAACAGGGGGCAAGGCAAAAACATTCAGTACTTC
CDR3 protein: CASSTINRGQGKNIQYF

D gene: TRBD1
V gene: TRBV28
clone size: once
J gene: TRBJ2-1
CDR3 DNA: TGTGCCAGCAGTTCGACAGGGGGCGCCTACAATGAGCAGTTCTTC
CDR3 protein: CASSSTGGAYNEQFF